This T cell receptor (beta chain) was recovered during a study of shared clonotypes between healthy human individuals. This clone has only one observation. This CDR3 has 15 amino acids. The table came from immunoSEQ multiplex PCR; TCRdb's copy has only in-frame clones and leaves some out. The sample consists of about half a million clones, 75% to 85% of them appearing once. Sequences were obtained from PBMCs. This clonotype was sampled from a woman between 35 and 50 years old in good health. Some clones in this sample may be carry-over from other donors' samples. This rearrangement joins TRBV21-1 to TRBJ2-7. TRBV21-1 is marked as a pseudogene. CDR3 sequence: CASSKDGGKAYEQYF. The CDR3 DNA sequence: TGTGCCAGCAGCAAAGACGGGGGCAAAGCCTACGAGCAGTACTTC.